Sequencing of this T cell receptor (beta chain) was carried out in a study of CD8+ T cells in alopecia areata. About the study: Treated patients swallowed 5 to 10 mg of oral tofacitinib twice daily. Points from the study as a whole: The study found higher clonality in lesional than normal scalp, especially in alopecia totalis/universalis.

After isolation, RNA underwent reverse transcription to generate cDNA as the sequencing template. Sequenced by immunoSEQ multiplex PCR; TCRdb stores in-frame clones only, minus some. The sample gives about 150,000 clones, approximately 53% of which show up once; approximately 19% is in the top ten. Alopecia areata patients had lesional scalp punch biopsies and peripheral blood taken from them. Both CD4+ and CD8+ T cells were separated by sorting PBMCs. This clone was seen only a few times. Its matching antigen is unknown. The TCR comes from a human donor with alopecia areata. The sequencing here drew on CD8+ T cells sorted from blood, taken at week 0.

CDR3 protein: CASSSDSYNEQFF. Here the CDR3 DNA reads TGTGCCAGCAGTTCAGACTCATACAATGAGCAGTTCTTC. This chain joins TRBV6-6 and TRBJ2-1; unclear D gene. The length of the CDR3 is 13 residues. Trimming took 4 bases from V and 4 from J, leaving 8 bases between them. The germline gives CDR1 MNHNY, CDR2 SVGAGI (reference sequence).